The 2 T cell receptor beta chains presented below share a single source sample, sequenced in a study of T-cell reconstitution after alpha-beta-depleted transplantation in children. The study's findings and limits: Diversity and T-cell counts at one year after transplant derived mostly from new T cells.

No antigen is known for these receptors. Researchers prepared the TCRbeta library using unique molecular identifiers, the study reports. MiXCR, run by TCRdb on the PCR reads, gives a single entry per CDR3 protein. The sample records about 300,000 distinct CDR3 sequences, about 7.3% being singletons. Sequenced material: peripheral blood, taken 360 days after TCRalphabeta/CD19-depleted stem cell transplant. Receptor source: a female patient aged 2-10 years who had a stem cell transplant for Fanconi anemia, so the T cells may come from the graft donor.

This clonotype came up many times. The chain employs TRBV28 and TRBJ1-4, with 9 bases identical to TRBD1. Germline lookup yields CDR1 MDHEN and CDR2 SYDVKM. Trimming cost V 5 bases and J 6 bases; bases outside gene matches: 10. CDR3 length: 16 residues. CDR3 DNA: TGTGCCAGCAGTGCCCCGGGACAGGGTCCAGATGAAAAACTGTTTTTT. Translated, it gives CASSAPGQGPDEKLFF. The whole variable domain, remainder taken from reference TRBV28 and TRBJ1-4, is DVKVTQSSRYLVKRTGEKVFLECVQDMDHENMFWYRQDPGLGLRLIYFSYDVKMKEKGDIPEGYSVSREKKERFSLILESASTNQTSMYLCASSAPGQGPDEKLFFGSGTQLSVL.

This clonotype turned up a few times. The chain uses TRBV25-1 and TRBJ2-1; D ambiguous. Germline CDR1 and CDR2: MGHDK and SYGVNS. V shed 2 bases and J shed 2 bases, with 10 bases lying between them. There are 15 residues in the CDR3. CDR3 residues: CASSEPGLPYNEQFF. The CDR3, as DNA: TGTGCCAGCAGTGAACCCGGGCTCCCCTACAATGAGCAGTTCTTC.